This entry features one TCR beta chain sequence. The target antigen is unknown. This entry comes from a study of PD-1 blockade in classical Hodgkin lymphoma. Whole-study findings and limits: Whatever underlies the repertoire differences (possibly disease activity or prior therapy) remains undefined. Relative to healthy donors, newly diagnosed patients reportedly had lower baseline TCR diversity, which was reported as lower still in relapsed/refractory patients.

Using immunoSEQ multiplex PCR, the repertoire was profiled, and TCRdb retains in-frame clones only, with some absent. The sample records approximately 9,300 clones, more than 85% being singletons. Germline CDR1 reads SGHDN; CDR2 reads FVKESK. This CDR3 has 14 residues. Trimming cost V 1 base and J 1 base, with 5 bases left between them. Time point given: newly diagnosed, previously untreated cHL patient sample. After PBMCs were thawed, their CD8+ T cells were isolated by magnetic negative selection. Untreated, newly diagnosed classical Hodgkin lymphoma PBMCs served for comparison. The V gene is TRBV14, the J gene TRBJ2-1; D unclear. The specimen was CD8+ T cells from blood. The clonotype was recovered from a human donor with classical Hodgkin lymphoma. CDR3 protein: CASSQVGSYNEQFF. The CDR3 DNA reads TGTGCCAGCAGCCAAGTCGGGTCCTACAATGAGCAGTTCTTC.